The entry that follows covers one TCR beta chain sequence. In the authors' workflow: The assay estimated nucleated cells by amplifying reference gene primers. TCRdb's table, derived via immunoSEQ multiplex PCR, lists solely in-frame clones and lacks some. Clonal size and the V and J genes are those of that table, whereas D and trimming came from the DNA. The table records under 80,000 clones, around nine tenths of them present only once. This sample stems from a study of blood T cell repertoires in COVID-19. Study overall: The cDNA or gDNA used as material had been derived from T cells, B-cell-depleted T cells, or PBMCs.

The CDR3 extends over 16 amino acids. Germline CDR1 LNHNV, CDR2 YYDKDF (reference sequence). V lost 1 base to trimming and J lost 2 bases; unmatched junction nucleotides: 4. Material: peripheral blood. The rearrangement joins TRBV15 to TRBJ2-1; TRBD2 aligns across 8 bases. The source of this sequence is a human donor in a cohort sampled during active COVID-19. CDR3 nucleotide sequence: TGTGCCACCAGCAGAGGGCGGGAGGCCCCCTACAATGAGCAGTTCTTC. Its protein product is CATSRGREAPYNEQFF.